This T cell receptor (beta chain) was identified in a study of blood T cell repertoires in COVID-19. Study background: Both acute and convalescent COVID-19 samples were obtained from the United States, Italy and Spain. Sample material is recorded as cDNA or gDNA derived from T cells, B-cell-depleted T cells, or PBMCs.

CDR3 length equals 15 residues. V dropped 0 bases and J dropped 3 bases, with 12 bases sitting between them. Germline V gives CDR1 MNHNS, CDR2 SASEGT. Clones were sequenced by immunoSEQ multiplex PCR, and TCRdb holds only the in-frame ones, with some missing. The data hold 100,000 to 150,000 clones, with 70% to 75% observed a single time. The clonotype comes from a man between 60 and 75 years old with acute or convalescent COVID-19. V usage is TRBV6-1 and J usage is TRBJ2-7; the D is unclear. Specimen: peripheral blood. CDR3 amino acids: CASSEAQTLVYEQYF. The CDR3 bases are TGTGCCAGCAGTGAAGCGCAGACACTGGTCTACGAGCAGTACTTC.